This entry concerns a single T cell receptor (beta chain). There is no known antigen for this receptor. It has no much larger one-base neighbor in the sample; base qualities were not kept. Counted from cysteine to phenylalanine, this CDR3 has 17 amino acids. The kept DNA is CDR3 alone, 51 bases in frame from the first base. The germline V and J ends show losses of 1 base and 0 bases respectively, and no gene match explains 4 bases of the junction. Taken from the germline V gene, the CDR1 and CDR2 loops are SGHTA and FQGNSA. The sample belongs to a study of blood T cell repertoires in COVID-19 (dated by TCRdb to the early 2020s). Regarding the complete study: The collaborator samples originated in the United States, Italy and Spain and spanned the acute and convalescent phases of COVID-19. The prospective study material was composed of cDNA or gDNA derived from T cells, B-cell-depleted T cells, or PBMCs. Subjects who had been exposed to COVID-19, were actively infected with it, or had recovered from it provided the deeply sampled blood TCRbeta repertoires that made up the dataset. The repertoires were made available in a free public database intended to serve as a resource for research on the immune response to SARS-CoV-2. The samples were drawn from two sources: the first 160 participants of the ongoing ImmuneRACE study, and over 950 subjects contributed by 6 global collaborators. Nearly every sample came with metadata listing a de-identified subject ID, COVID-19 status, age in years and sex. Where available, HLA class I and class II types were obtained from metadata supplied by the sample provider rather than from assay-based typing.

Paper-wide results and their limitations: The amount of clinical and demographic metadata varied by source and participant and was provided uncurated.

TCRbeta CDR3 regions were amplified from genomic DNA using the immunoSEQ Assay, a bias-controlled multiplex PCR. The study's own analysis went as follows. The number of nucleated cells in each sample was estimated from the amplification of reference gene primers within the assay. To quantify the absolute abundance of each unique TCRbeta CDR3 rearrangement, sequence reads were collapsed and filtered. For each sample, productive Simpson clonality was calculated by taking the square root of Simpson's diversity index across productive rearrangements. Sourced from immuneACCESS, this table was stored by TCRdb with only in-frame sequences that have V and J called. A share of the clones is absent; for the studies checked, an unresolved V gene accounts for under half, and the remainder has no known explanation. Clone size and the V and J calls come from that table; the DNA yielded D and trimming. The sample table lists some 310,000 clones, nearly 90% of them with a count of one. The ten largest clonotypes hold roughly 10% of the sample.

Enrolling through a virtual design, the prospective study's participants ranged in age from about 18 to 100 years and lived across some 23 United States geographic areas. In the prospective study, cohorts were assigned on the basis of participant-reported clinical history obtained from a screening survey and a study questionnaire. For ImmuneRACE Cohort 3, a participant was defined as recovered based on two consecutive negative NP/OP PCR tests, clearance by a healthcare professional, or resolution of symptoms. Mobile phlebotomists in the prospective study collected whole blood, serum and a nasopharyngeal or oropharyngeal swab from every participant. Over a roughly two-month period, participants in the prospective study had the option of providing additional blood draws and questionnaires. Before DNA extraction, blood samples from the prospective study were shipped at room temperature or frozen.

The clonotype originates from a woman aged 30 to 39 who had recovered from COVID-19. The sequence links TRBV7-2 to TRBJ1-3, with TRBD1 identical over 9 junction bases. The source material was PBMCs or T cells enriched from blood (not recorded which). In nucleotides, the sequence is TGTGCCAGCAGCTTAGGGGGACAGGGACCCTCTGGAAACACCATATATTTT. This codes for CASSLGGQGPSGNTIYF.